The next 18 T cell receptor beta chains were all read from a single sample in a study of T cells expressing NK-cell markers (TCRdb year 2020). The library was prepared using 5' RACE. Sequencing was carried out with an Illumina HiSeq 2000. TCRdb reprocessed the reads, so every CDR3 protein sequence counts as one entry and DNA is not shown. This sample's table carries about 180,000 distinct CDR3 sequences. The top ten clonotypes cover under 20% of the sample. The sequenced sample was blood T cells: a sorted CD56 or NKG2C T cell subset, CD4+ or CD8+ T cells, or bulk PBMC T cells (not recorded which). These receptors were obtained from a woman between 18 and 75 years old in good health.

V and J are TRBV18 and TRBJ2-3. Germline V gives CDR1 KGHSH, CDR2 LQKENI. The CDR3 is 13 residues long. The CDR3 sequence: CASSPASTDTQYF. Together with reference TRBV18 and TRBJ2-3, the CDR3 gives the full variable domain: NAGVMQNPRHLVRRRGQEARLRCSPMKGHSHVYWYRQLPEEGLKFMVYLQKENIIDESGMPKERFSAEFPKEGPSILRIQQVVRGDSAAYFCASSPASTDTQYFGPGTRLTVL.

The gene calls are TRBV29-1 and TRBJ2-4; without DNA, the TCRdb call of TRBD2 cannot be checked. CDR3 size: 13 residues. In germline, CDR1 is SQVTM, CDR2 ANQGSEA. This CDR3 is CSVYYRVQDIQYF.

The rearrangement links TRBV20-1 to TRBJ1-5; TCRdb indicates TRBD1, and absent DNA this call remains unverified. Germline CDR1 reads DFQATT; CDR2 reads SNEGSKA (reference sequence). The length of the CDR3 is 15 residues. CDR3 protein: CSARSPGGAGQPQHF.

The rearrangement joins TRBV27 to TRBJ1-6. This CDR3 comprises 14 residues. Germline V gene lookup returns CDR1 MNHEY and CDR2 SMNVEV (reference sequence). The CDR3 reads CASSSWTNNSPLHF.

The J gene is TRBJ1-2, the V gene TRBV12-3 or TRBV12-4; there is no DNA to check the TCRdb D call of TRBD1. The CDR3 length is 15 residues. CDR3 region: CASTPRTGANYGYTF.

The chain recombines TRBV7-8 with TRBJ2-3; no DNA is available, so the TRBD1 call from TCRdb remains unchecked. Germline CDR1 and CDR2: SGHVS and FQNEAQ. The CDR3 has 17 residues. The CDR3 protein is CASTLIPGTDRTDTQYF.

This chain uses TRBV5-1 with TRBJ2-5; TCRdb's D gene call, TRBD2, goes unchecked for lack of DNA. Per germline, CDR1 SGHRS and CDR2 YFSETQ. There are 19 residues in the CDR3. The CDR3 sequence is CASSFGALTSGGVQETQYF.

This chain uses TRBV12-3 or TRBV12-4 with TRBJ1-5. The CDR3 covers 16 residues. The CDR3 region is CASSLVTTVLNQPQHF.

The rearrangement joins TRBV12-3 or TRBV12-4 to TRBJ2-5; TCRdb picks TRBD2, but there is no DNA to check that call. The CDR3 runs to 15 residues. The CDR3 here is CASSPRTSGRETQYF.

The chain joins TRBV5-1 to TRBJ1-2. There are 14 residues in the CDR3. Germline-derived CDR1 and CDR2 are SGHRS and YFSETQ. The CDR3 spells CASRGSETNYGYTF.

This sequence joins TRBV6-1 and TRBJ2-7; TCRdb proposes TRBD2, but this gene call is untestable without DNA. This CDR3 region has 16 residues. CDR1 and CDR2 from the germline V gene are MNHNS and SASEGT. The CDR3 reads CASRDEGASGIYEQYF.

The J gene is TRBJ1-1, the V gene TRBV9. The germline CDR1 and CDR2 sequences are SGDLS and YYNGEE. CDR3 size: 14 residues. CDR3: CASSVAIGETEAFF.

The chain couples TRBV5-4 to TRBJ2-4; absent DNA, TCRdb's TRBD1 call cannot be checked. This CDR3 has 14 amino acids. Germline-derived CDR1 and CDR2 are SGHNT and YYREEE (reference sequence). The CDR3 reads CASSPTGDKNIQYF.

The chain has TRBV5-1 and TRBJ1-1; TCRdb's assignment of TRBD1 cannot be checked, as there is no DNA. The CDR3 sequence is 13 residues long. Per germline, CDR1 SGHRS and CDR2 YFSETQ. CDR3 residues: CASRVRGDTEAFF.

The V gene is TRBV5-1, the J gene TRBJ2-5; TCRdb's D call, TRBD2, is unchecked because there is no DNA. This CDR3 has 15 residues. Germline loops: CDR1 SGHRS, CDR2 YFSETQ. CDR3 region: CASSSQLAFQETQYF.

V and J are TRBV20-1 and TRBJ2-5. The CDR3 spans 15 residues. Germline assignment: CDR1 DFQATT and CDR2 SNEGSKA (reference sequence). CDR3 residues: CSASGDQPNQETQYF.

This rearrangement joins TRBV7-8 to TRBJ1-1. Germline lookup yields CDR1 SGHVS and CDR2 FQNEAQ. CDR3 length: 14 amino acids. The CDR3 sequence: CASTKGRKNTEAFF.

J is TRBJ2-5 and V is TRBV6-2 or TRBV6-3; the D call from TCRdb, TRBD1, cannot be confirmed without DNA. The CDR3 is 15 amino acids. Germline loops: CDR1 MNHEY, CDR2 SVGEGT. CDR3 sequence: CASTTSDRGQETQYF.